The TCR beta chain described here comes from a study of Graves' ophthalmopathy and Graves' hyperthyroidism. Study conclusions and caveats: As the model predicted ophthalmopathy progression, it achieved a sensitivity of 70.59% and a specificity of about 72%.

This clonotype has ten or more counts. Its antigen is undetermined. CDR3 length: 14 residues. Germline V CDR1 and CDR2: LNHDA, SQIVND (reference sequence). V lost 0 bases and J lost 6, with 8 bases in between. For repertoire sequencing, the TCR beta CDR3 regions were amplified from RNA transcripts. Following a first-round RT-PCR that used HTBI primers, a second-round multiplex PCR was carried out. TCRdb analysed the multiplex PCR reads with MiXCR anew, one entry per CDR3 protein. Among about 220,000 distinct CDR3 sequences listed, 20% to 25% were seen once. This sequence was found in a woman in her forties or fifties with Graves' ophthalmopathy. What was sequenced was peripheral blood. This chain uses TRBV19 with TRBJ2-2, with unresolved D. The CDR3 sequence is CASSIEATAGELFF. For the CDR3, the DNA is TGTGCCAGTAGTATAGAGGCTACCGCCGGGGAGCTGTTTTTT. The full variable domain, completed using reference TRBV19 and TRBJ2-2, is DGGITQSPKYLFRKEGQNVTLSCEQNLNHDAMYWYRQDPGQGLRLIYYSQIVNDFQKGDIAEGYSVSREKKESFPLTVTSAQKNPTAFYLCASSIEATAGELFFGEGSRLTVL.